Reported below is one T cell receptor (beta chain). Some clones are missing from TCRdb's copy, which holds only in-frame ones; the method was immunoSEQ multiplex PCR. This sample has around 64,000 clones, with approximately 89% found just once. Related graft donors supplied nonmyeloablative bone marrow transplants, and mixed chimerism was transient. J gave up 4 bases and V 0 bases, and 6 bases lay outside the gene matches. The CDR3 has 16 residues. Germline V gene sequence: CDR1 SGHNT, CDR2 YYREEE (reference sequence). The sample originates from a study of Tregs in tolerant kidney transplant recipients.

V gene TRBV5-4 combines with J gene TRBJ1-1; 10 nucleotides align to TRBD1. Sequenced material: CD4+ T cells from blood (PBMCs), taken 6 months after the transplant. This clonotype was obtained from a human patient who received a combined kidney and bone marrow transplant. Some of these T cells may belong to the graft donor. CDR3 in amino acids: CASSLDERTGGTEAFF. DNA of the CDR3: TGTGCCAGCAGCTTGGATGAAAGGACAGGGGGCACTGAAGCTTTCTTT.